This T cell receptor beta chain was recorded in a study of shared clonotypes between healthy human individuals. Profiling relied on immunoSEQ multiplex PCR, and the TCRdb table lists in-frame clones only, not all of them. The sample shows 1.5 million to 1.9 million clones, under 99% of them seen only once. General study findings and limits: Collection of samples was limited to blood; tissue repertoires likely differ. Naive subsets tended to show greater estimated richness than memory subsets.

Germline V lookup: CDR1 SGHVS, CDR2 FQNEAQ. CDR3 length: 15 residues. V gave up 1 base and J gave up 4 bases, with 13 bases separating them. A note on this clone: What it recognizes is unknown.

The origin of this receptor is a man aged 30-40 years in good health. This chain links TRBV7-8 with TRBJ1-2; D is unclear. The material sequenced was naive CD4+ T cells sorted from blood. Subset reported: CD45RA+ positively selected. The CDR3, as DNA: TGTGCCAGCAGCTTAGAATCGGCAGCCGGCTATGGCTACACCTTC. This encodes CASSLESAAGYGYTF. The complete variable domain, with remaining parts taken from reference TRBV7-8 and TRBJ1-2, reads GAGVSQSPRYKVAKRGQDVALRCDPISGHVSLFWYQQALGQGPEFLTYFQNEAQLDKSGLPSDRFFAERPEGSVSTLKIQRTQQEDSAVYLCASSLESAAGYGYTFGSGTRLTVV.